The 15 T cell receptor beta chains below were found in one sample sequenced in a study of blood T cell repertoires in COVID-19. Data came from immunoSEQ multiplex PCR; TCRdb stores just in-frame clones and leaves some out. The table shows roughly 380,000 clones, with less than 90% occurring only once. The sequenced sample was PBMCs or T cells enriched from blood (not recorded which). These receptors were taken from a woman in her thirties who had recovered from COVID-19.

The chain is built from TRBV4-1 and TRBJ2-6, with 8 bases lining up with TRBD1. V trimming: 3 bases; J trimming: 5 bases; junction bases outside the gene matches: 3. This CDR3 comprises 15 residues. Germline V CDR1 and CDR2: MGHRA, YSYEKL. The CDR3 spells CASSHQGARANVLTF. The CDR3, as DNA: TGCGCCAGCAGCCACCAGGGGGCGAGGGCCAACGTCCTGACTTTC.

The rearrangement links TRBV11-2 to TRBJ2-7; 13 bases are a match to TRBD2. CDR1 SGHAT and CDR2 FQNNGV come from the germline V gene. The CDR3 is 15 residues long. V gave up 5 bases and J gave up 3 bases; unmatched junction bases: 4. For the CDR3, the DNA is TGTGCCAGCAGCCCGGGGACTAGCGGGATCTACGAGCAGTACTTC. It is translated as CASSPGTSGIYEQYF.

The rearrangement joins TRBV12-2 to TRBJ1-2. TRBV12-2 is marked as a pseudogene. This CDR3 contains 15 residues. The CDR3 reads CASRLDLVRLLGYTF. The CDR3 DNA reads TGTGCAAGTCGCTTAGATCTGGTAAGACTATTAGGCTACACCTTC.

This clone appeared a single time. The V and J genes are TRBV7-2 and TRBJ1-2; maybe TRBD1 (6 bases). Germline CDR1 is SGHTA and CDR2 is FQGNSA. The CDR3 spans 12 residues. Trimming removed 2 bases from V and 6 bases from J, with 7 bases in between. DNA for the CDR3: TGTGCCAGCAGCTTACCAGGGGATGGCTACACCTTC. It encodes CASSLPGDGYTF.

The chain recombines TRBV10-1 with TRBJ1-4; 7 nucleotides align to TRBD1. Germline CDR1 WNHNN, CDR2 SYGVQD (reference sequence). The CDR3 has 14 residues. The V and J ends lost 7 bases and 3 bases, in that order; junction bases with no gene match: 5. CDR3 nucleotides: TGCGCCAGCAACTACAGGGGATCTAATGAAAAACTGTTTTTT. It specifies CASNYRGSNEKLFF.

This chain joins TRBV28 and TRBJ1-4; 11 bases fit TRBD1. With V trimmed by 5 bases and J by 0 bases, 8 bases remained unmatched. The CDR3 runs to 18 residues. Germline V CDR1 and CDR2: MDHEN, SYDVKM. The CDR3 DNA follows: TGTGCCAGCAGTGCCCCGGGACAGGGGGTAGCAACTAATGAAAAACTGTTTTTT. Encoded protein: CASSAPGQGVATNEKLFF.

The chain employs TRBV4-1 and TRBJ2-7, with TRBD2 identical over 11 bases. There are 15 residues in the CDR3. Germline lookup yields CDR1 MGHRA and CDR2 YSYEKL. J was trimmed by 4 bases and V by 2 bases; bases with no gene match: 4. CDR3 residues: CASSQSSGRLYEQYF. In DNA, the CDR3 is TGCGCCAGCAGCCAATCTAGCGGGAGGCTTTACGAGCAGTACTTC.

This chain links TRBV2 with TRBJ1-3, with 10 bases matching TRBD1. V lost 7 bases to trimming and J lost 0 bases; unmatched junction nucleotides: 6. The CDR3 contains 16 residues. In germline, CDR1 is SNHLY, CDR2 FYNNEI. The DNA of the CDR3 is TGTGCCAGCATGTCCGGGACAGGGGTCTCTGGAAACACCATATATTTT. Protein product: CASMSGTGVSGNTIYF.

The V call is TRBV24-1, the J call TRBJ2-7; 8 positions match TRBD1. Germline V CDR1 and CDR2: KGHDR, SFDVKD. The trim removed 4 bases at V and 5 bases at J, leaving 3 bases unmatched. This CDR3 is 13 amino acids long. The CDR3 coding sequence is TGTGCCACCAGTGACCAGACAGGGGACGAGCAGTACTTC. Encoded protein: CATSDQTGDEQYF.

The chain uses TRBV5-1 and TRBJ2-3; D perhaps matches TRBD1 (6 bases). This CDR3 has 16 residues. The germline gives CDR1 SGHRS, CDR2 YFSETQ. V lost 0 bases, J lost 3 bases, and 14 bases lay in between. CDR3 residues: CASSLVGGRRTDTQYF. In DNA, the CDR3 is TGCGCCAGCAGCTTGGTTGGGGGCCGTCGGACAGATACGCAGTATTTT.

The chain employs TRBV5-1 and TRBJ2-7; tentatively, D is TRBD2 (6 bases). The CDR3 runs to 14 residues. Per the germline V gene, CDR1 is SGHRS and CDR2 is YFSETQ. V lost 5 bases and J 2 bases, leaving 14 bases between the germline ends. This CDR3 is CASSYGAGTYEQYF. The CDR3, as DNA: TGCGCCAGCAGTTACGGAGCGGGTACCTACGAGCAGTACTTC.

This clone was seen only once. CDR3: CASSLAGHKNSPLHF. DNA of the CDR3: TGTGCCAGCAGCTTAGCGGGACATAAGAATTCACCCCTCCACTTT. The chain uses TRBV7-2 and TRBJ1-6, with D maybe TRBD1 (6 bases). In germline, CDR1 is SGHTA, CDR2 FQGNSA. This CDR3 spans 15 amino acids. The germline V and J ends were trimmed by 0 bases and 7 bases, with 10 bases remaining between them. The full variable domain, with the rest looked up from reference TRBV7-2 and TRBJ1-6, is GAGVSQSPSNKVTEKGKDVELRCDPISGHTALYWYRQSLGQGLEFLIYFQGNSAPDKSGLPSDRFSAERTGGSVSTLTIQRTQQEDSAVYLCASSLAGHKNSPLHFGNGTRLTVT.

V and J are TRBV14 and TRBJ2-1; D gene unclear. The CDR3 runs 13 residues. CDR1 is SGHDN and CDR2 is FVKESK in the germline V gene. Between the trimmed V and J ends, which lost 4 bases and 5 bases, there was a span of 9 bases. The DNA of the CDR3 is TGTGCCAGCAGCCCGTATCCCGACAATGAGCAGTTCTTC. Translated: CASSPYPDNEQFF.

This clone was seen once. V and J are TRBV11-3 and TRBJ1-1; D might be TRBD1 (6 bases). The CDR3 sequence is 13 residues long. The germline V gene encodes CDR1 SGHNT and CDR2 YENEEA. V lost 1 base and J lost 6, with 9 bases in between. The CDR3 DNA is TGTGCCAGCAGCTTAGTCAGGGGCCCTGAAGCTTTCTTT. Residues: CASSLVRGPEAFF.

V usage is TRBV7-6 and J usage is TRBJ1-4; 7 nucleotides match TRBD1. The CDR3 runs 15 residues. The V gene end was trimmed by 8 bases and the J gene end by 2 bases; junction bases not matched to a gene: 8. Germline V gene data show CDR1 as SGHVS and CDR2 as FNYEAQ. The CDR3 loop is CASQEGAGTNEKLFF. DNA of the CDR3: TGTGCCAGCCAGGAGGGGGCGGGTACTAATGAAAAACTGTTTTTT. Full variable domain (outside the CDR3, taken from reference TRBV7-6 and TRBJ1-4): GAGVSQSPRYKVTKRGQDVALRCDPISGHVSLYWYRQALGQGPEFLTYFNYEAQQDKSGLPNDRFSAERPEGSISTLTIQRTEQRDSAMYRCASQEGAGTNEKLFFGSGTQLSVL.